Below are 29 T cell receptor beta chains sequenced from a single sample in a study of blood T cell repertoires in COVID-19. Sequencing used immunoSEQ multiplex PCR; TCRdb keeps in-frame clones, though not all of them. Here the sample spans about 400,000 clones, roughly 86% being singletons. What was sequenced was PBMCs or T cells enriched from blood (not recorded which). The receptors stem from a woman between 40 and 55 years old with acute COVID-19.

The chain uses TRBV10-3 and TRBJ1-5, with D tentatively TRBD1 (6 bases). The germline V and J ends were trimmed by 0 bases and 4 bases, with 13 bases remaining between them. This CDR3 is 16 amino acids long. Germline CDR1 and CDR2: ENHRY and SYGVKD. The CDR3 sequence: CAISESNRGQNQPQHF. Here the CDR3 DNA reads TGTGCCATCAGTGAGTCGAATCGGGGACAAAATCAGCCCCAGCATTTT.

This chain connects TRBV5-1 to TRBJ1-2; 8 nucleotides line up with TRBD1. The CDR3 extends over 14 amino acids. The V gene end was trimmed by 4 bases and the J gene end by 8 bases; junction bases not matched to a gene: 10. Germline CDR1 SGHRS, CDR2 YFSETQ. DNA of the CDR3: TGCGCCAGCAGCCCGGTGGACAGGGTGTTAGGCTACACCTTC. It encodes CASSPVDRVLGYTF.

This clone was seen once. The chain couples TRBV2 to TRBJ1-6; no firm D call. CDR1 SNHLY and CDR2 FYNNEI come from the germline V gene. This CDR3 contains 11 residues. V was trimmed by 2 bases and J by 13 bases, leaving 6 bases between them. CDR3 DNA: TGTGCCAGCAGTGAAACGGGGCCCCTCCACTTT. Amino acids: CASSETGPLHF.

This rearrangement joins TRBV11-2 to TRBJ1-2, with TRBD1 matching over 7 bases. The CDR3 contains 18 residues. The trim removed 5 bases at V and 4 bases at J, leaving 19 bases unmatched. CDR1 and CDR2 (germline): SGHAT, FQNNGV. This CDR3 reads CASSPTGQWFPPTYGYTF. The CDR3 DNA sequence: TGTGCCAGCAGCCCGACGGGACAGTGGTTCCCCCCTACCTATGGCTACACCTTC.

V and J are TRBV21-1 and TRBJ1-6. TRBV21-1 is a recognized pseudogene. The CDR3 consists of 15 residues. The CDR3 here is CASSTAGTYNSPLHF. CDR3 nucleotides: TGTGCCAGCAGCACTGCCGGGACCTATAATTCACCCCTCCACTTT.

The chain combines TRBV29-1 with TRBJ1-1; 9 positions match TRBD1. CDR1 and CDR2 from the germline V gene are SQVTM and ANQGSEA. V was clipped by 7 bases and J by 1 base; unmatched bases: 4. There are 13 residues in the CDR3. The CDR3 region is CSAVTGGNTEAFF. The CDR3 DNA is TGCAGCGCCGTGACAGGGGGGAACACTGAAGCTTTCTTT. The full variable domain, its missing parts supplied by reference TRBV29-1 and TRBJ1-1, is SAVISQKPSRDICQRGTSLTIQCQVDSQVTMMFWYRQQPGQSLTLIATANQGSEATYESGFVIDKFPISRPNLTFSTLTVSNMSPEDSSIYLCSAVTGGNTEAFFGQGTRLTVV.

A single count supports this clone. The gene calls are TRBV3-1 (or the pseudogene TRBV3-2) and TRBJ2-5; the D gene is possibly TRBD2 (7 bases). This CDR3 has 16 amino acids. Germline CDR1 reads LGHDT; CDR2 reads YNNKEL (reference sequence). The germline V and J ends were trimmed by 1 base and 5 bases, with 17 bases remaining between them. The CDR3 is CASSQGGGGAGETQYF. The CDR3 nucleotides read TGTGCCAGCAGCCAAGGAGGAGGGGGGGCCGGCGAGACCCAGTACTTC.

This clone was counted only a few times. V gene TRBV9 combines with J gene TRBJ1-6; maybe TRBD1 (5 bases). Trimming removed 3 bases from V and 8 bases from J, with 18 bases in between. Per germline, CDR1 SGDLS and CDR2 YYNGEE. The CDR3 consists of 16 residues. Here the CDR3 DNA reads TGTGCCAGCAGCGACCCACCGGGACTGATGTATTCACCCCTCCACTTT. Translating it yields CASSDPPGLMYSPLHF.

The chain is built from TRBV6-2 or TRBV6-3 and TRBJ1-2; no reliable D call. In germline, CDR1 is MNHEY, CDR2 SVGEGT. V lost 5 bases, J lost 4 bases, and 17 bases lay in between. The CDR3 has 15 residues. CDR3 residues: CASSTGSNRFYGYTF. CDR3 nucleotides: TGTGCCAGCAGTACCGGGTCGAACCGTTTCTATGGCTACACCTTC.

The chain has TRBV6-5 and TRBJ1-2; no clear D. The CDR3 covers 12 residues. CDR1 is MNHEY and CDR2 is SVGAGI in the germline V gene. V lost 8 bases, J lost 5 bases, and 12 bases lay in between. In DNA form, the CDR3 reads TGTGCCAGCTCTACGCCCCCATATGGCTACACCTTC. Its protein is CASSTPPYGYTF.

This clone was seen only once. CDR3 region: CASSVGGGPLSGNTIYF. CDR3 DNA: TGTGCCAGCAGCGTAGGAGGGGGACCCTTATCTGGAAACACCATATATTTT. The V call is TRBV9, the J call TRBJ1-3, with D possibly matching TRBD1 (6 bases). This CDR3 is built from 17 residues. Germline V gene sequence: CDR1 SGDLS, CDR2 YYNGEE. V lost 0 bases to trimming and J lost 1 base, with 14 bases between them.

The chain links TRBV27 to TRBJ1-1, with a possible D match to TRBD1 (5 bases). Trimming cost V 7 bases and J 3 bases, with 15 bases left between them. Germline loops: CDR1 MNHEY, CDR2 SMNVEV (reference sequence). The CDR3 sequence is 14 residues long. The chain's CDR3 is CASTDTLGDTEAFF. The DNA for the CDR3 is TGTGCCAGCACCGACACCTTAGGGGACACTGAAGCTTTCTTT.

This clone was seen a single time. The chain carries TRBV6-5 and TRBJ1-2, with TRBD1 identical over 9 bases. CDR3 length: 13 residues. With V trimmed by 7 bases and J by 6 bases, 6 bases remained unmatched. CDR1 is MNHEY and CDR2 is SVGAGI in the germline V gene. The CDR3 bases are TGTGCCAGCAAAGGGGACAGGGATCATGGCTACACCTTC. This codes for CASKGDRDHGYTF.

The chain links TRBV12-3 or TRBV12-4 to TRBJ1-2; D possibly corresponds to TRBD1 (5 bases). The V and J ends lost 3 bases and 7 bases respectively, with 9 bases between them. The CDR3 is 12 residues long. The DNA of the CDR3 is TGTGCCAGCAGTTTTGGAGGGACTGGCTACACCTTC. Its protein is CASSFGGTGYTF.

The rearrangement joins TRBV4-1 to TRBJ1-1; D not resolved. CDR1 is MGHRA and CDR2 is YSYEKL in the germline V gene. V was shortened by 1 base and J by 1 base, with 7 bases between the two germline ends. This CDR3 is built from 14 residues. The CDR3 is CASSQVAGNTEAFF. The CDR3 nucleotides read TGCGCCAGCAGCCAAGTGGCGGGGAACACTGAAGCTTTCTTT.

Only one count was recorded for this clone. The V gene is TRBV3-1 (or the pseudogene TRBV3-2), the J gene TRBJ2-1, with 8 bases aligning to TRBD1. This CDR3 is 18 amino acids long. Germline CDR1 LGHDT, CDR2 YNNKEL (reference sequence). With 0 bases clipped from V and 4 bases from J, the junction kept 11 bases outside the gene matches. CDR3 in DNA: TGTGCCAGCAGCCAAGATCAGTTTGACAGGGGTATATACAATGAGCAGTTCTTC. The encoded protein is CASSQDQFDRGIYNEQFF.

The chain combines TRBV7-9 with TRBJ1-2; 9 nucleotides agree with TRBD1. The V and J ends lost 4 bases and 4 bases, in that order; junction bases with no gene match: 7. CDR1 is SEHNR and CDR2 is FQNEAQ in the germline V gene (reference sequence). This CDR3 is built from 15 residues. CDR3 amino acids: CASSSWTGETYGYTF. In DNA, the CDR3 is TGTGCCAGCAGCTCATGGACAGGGGAAACCTATGGCTACACCTTC.

This clone was observed a handful of times. This rearrangement joins TRBV4-1 to TRBJ2-7, with D perhaps matching TRBD2 (5 bases). The germline V gene has CDR1 MGHRA and CDR2 YSYEKL. The CDR3 spans 15 residues. The V end was cut by 1 base, the J end by 4 bases, with 14 bases between. CDR3: CASSQGLLSGYEQYF. CDR3 sequence (DNA): TGCGCCAGCAGCCAAGGTCTGCTCTCGGGGTACGAGCAGTACTTC.

The CDR3 here is CASSQPGQTNEKLFF. The CDR3 bases are TGTGCCAGCAGCCAACCGGGACAAACTAATGAAAAACTGTTTTTT. This sequence joins TRBV3-1 (or the pseudogene TRBV3-2) and TRBJ1-4, with a tentative D call TRBD1 (6 bases). The CDR3 has 15 amino acids. Between the trimmed V and J ends, which lost 2 bases and 1 base, there was a span of 8 bases. Per germline, CDR1 LGHDT and CDR2 YNNKEL (reference sequence).

The chain uses TRBV7-2 and TRBJ2-7; perhaps TRBD1 as D (5 bases). Trimming left V 1 base short and J 6 bases short, with 10 bases between. The germline gives CDR1 SGHTA, CDR2 FQGNSA. The CDR3 covers 13 residues. The CDR3 sequence: CASSLVAGIEQYF. The CDR3 DNA sequence: TGTGCCAGCAGCTTAGTAGCAGGGATCGAGCAGTACTTC.

The V call is TRBV19, the J call TRBJ2-1, with 13 bases lining up with TRBD2. V lost 3 bases, J lost 4 bases, and 9 bases stayed unmatched. The germline CDR1 and CDR2 sequences are LNHDA and SQIVND (reference sequence). The CDR3 runs to 18 residues. CDR3 coding DNA: TGTGCCAGTAGTATTTACGTACCGGGACTAGCGGGATACAATGAGCAGTTCTTC. Translating it yields CASSIYVPGLAGYNEQFF.

This sequence joins TRBV7-8 and TRBJ1-2; TRBD1 is a possible D gene (6 bases). Germline V lookup: CDR1 SGHVS, CDR2 FQNEAQ. This CDR3 contains 15 residues. Between the trimmed V and J ends, which lost 5 bases and 0 bases, there was a span of 13 bases. CDR3 sequence (DNA): TGTGCCAGCAGCCCGAGGGAGGGGGCTAACTATGGCTACACCTTC. Protein sequence: CASSPREGANYGYTF.

V is TRBV4-2 and J is TRBJ2-3; D possibly corresponds to TRBD2 (6 bases). Germline CDR1 and CDR2: LGHNA and YNFKEQ. The length of the CDR3 is 15 residues. Trimming stripped 0 bases from V and 4 bases from J, with 11 bases between. CDR3 in DNA: TGTGCCAGCAGCCAAGAGGGGGGTACCCCAGATACGCAGTATTTT. Translating gives CASSQEGGTPDTQYF.

V gene TRBV5-4 combines with J gene TRBJ2-3; no clear D gene. The CDR3 is made up of 15 amino acids. The V gene lost 1 base and the J gene lost 0 bases, with 9 bases spanning the gap. The germline CDR1 and CDR2 sequences are SGHNT and YYREEE (reference sequence). The DNA of the CDR3 is TGTGCCAGCAGCTTGAATGGGCTTAGCACAGATACGCAGTATTTT. It is translated as CASSLNGLSTDTQYF.

The chain recombines TRBV10-1 with TRBJ1-4; D is possibly TRBD1 (5 bases). Looked up from germline, CDR1 is WNHNN and CDR2 is SYGVQD (reference sequence). With 0 bases removed from V and 8 bases from J, the gap between germline ends came to 10 bases. The CDR3 contains 14 residues. The CDR3 protein is CASSESQGGEKLFF. CDR3 in DNA: TGCGCCAGCAGTGAGTCCCAGGGAGGCGAAAAACTGTTTTTT.

The rearrangement links TRBV13 to TRBJ2-1; 8 bases map to TRBD2. With 6 bases clipped from V and 9 bases from J, the junction kept 7 bases outside the gene matches. This CDR3 region has 13 residues. Looked up from germline, CDR1 is PRHDT and CDR2 is FYEKMQ (reference sequence). The CDR3 region has the DNA TGTGCCAGCAGGCGGGTTGCGGGGGGTGAGCAGTTCTTC. Its protein is CASRRVAGGEQFF.

The gene calls are TRBV5-1 and TRBJ1-2; perhaps TRBD1 as D (6 bases). The V end lost 0 bases, the J end lost 5 bases, and 11 bases lay between the germline ends. From germline, CDR1 is SGHRS and CDR2 YFSETQ. This CDR3 is 14 amino acids long. Written as DNA, the CDR3 is TGCGCCAGCAGCTTGGAACAGGGAGGGTATGGCTACACCTTC. Translated, it gives CASSLEQGGYGYTF. Supplemented by reference TRBV5-1 and TRBJ1-2, the full variable domain reads KAGVTQTPRYLIKTRGQQVTLSCSPISGHRSVSWYQQTPGQGLQFLFEYFSETQRNKGNFPGRFSGRQFSNSRSEMNVSTLELGDSALYLCASSLEQGGYGYTFGSGTRLTVV.

Notes on this clone: A junction boundary mismatches the germline segment, possibly from a read error. CDR3 sequence (DNA): TGTGCCAGCAGTTACTCGAATCTAGCGGGGGGTACATTGGATTTT. Translated: CASSYSNLAGGTLDF. The genes are TRBV6-5 and TRBJ2-3, with 11 bases matching TRBD2. CDR1 MNHEY and CDR2 SVGAGI come from the germline V gene. The CDR3 consists of 15 residues.

This chain links TRBV19 with TRBJ1-3, with D maybe TRBD1 (6 bases). The CDR3 consists of 15 residues. V was pared by 6 bases and J by 4 bases, with 16 bases between. Germline V lookup: CDR1 LNHDA, CDR2 SQIVND (reference sequence). The CDR3 sequence is CASSPNRAGGNTIYF. Written as DNA, the CDR3 is TGTGCCAGTAGCCCCAACAGGGCGGGCGGAAACACCATATATTTT.